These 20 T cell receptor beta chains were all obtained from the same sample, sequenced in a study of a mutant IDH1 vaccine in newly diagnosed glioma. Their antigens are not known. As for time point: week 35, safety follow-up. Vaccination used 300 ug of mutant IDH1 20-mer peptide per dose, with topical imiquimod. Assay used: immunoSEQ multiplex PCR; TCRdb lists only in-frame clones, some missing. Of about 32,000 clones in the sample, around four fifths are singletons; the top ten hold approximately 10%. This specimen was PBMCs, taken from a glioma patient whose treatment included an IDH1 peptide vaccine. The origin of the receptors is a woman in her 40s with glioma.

The CDR3 region is CASSQGAFDYGYTF. The DNA of the CDR3 is TGCGCCAGCAGCCAAGGCGCGTTCGACTATGGCTACACCTTC. This sequence joins TRBV4-3 and TRBJ1-2; D ambiguous. Germline V gives CDR1 LGHNA, CDR2 YSLEER. V lost 1 base and J 3 bases, leaving 9 bases between the germline ends. The length of the CDR3 is 14 residues.

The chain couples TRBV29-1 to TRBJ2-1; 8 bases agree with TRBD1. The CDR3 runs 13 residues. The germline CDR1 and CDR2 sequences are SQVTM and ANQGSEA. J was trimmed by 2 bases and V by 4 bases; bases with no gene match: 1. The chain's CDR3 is CSVGTGTYNEQFF. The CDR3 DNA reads TGCAGCGTTGGGACAGGGACCTACAATGAGCAGTTCTTC.

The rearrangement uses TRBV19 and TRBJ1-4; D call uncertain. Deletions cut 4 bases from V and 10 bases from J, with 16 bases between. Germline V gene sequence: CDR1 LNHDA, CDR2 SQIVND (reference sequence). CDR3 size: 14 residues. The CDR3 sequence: CASSKGPKDGKLFF. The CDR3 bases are TGTGCCAGTAGTAAGGGCCCCAAAGATGGAAAACTGTTTTTT. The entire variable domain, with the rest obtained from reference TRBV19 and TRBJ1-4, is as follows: DGGITQSPKYLFRKEGQNVTLSCEQNLNHDAMYWYRQDPGQGLRLIYYSQIVNDFQKGDIAEGYSVSREKKESFPLTVTSAQKNPTAFYLCASSKGPKDGKLFFGSGTQLSVL.

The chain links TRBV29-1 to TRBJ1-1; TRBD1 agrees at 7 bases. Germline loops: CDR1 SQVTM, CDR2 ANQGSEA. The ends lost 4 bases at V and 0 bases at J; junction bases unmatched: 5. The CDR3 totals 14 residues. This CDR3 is CSVVRGRMNTEAFF. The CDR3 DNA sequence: TGCAGCGTTGTAAGGGGGCGAATGAACACTGAAGCTTTCTTT.

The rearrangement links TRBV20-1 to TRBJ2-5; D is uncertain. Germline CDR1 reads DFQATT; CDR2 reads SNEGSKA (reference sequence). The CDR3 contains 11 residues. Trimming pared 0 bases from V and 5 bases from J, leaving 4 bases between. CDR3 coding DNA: TGCAGTGCTAGAGAAAAGGAGACCCAGTACTTC. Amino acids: CSAREKETQYF.

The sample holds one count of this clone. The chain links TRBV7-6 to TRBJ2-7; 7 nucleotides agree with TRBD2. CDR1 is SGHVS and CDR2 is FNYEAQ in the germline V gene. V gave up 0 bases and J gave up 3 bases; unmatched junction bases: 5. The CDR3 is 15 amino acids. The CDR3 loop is CASSLAAGVYYEQYF. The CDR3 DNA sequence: TGTGCCAGCAGCTTAGCGGCGGGGGTGTACTACGAGCAGTACTTC.

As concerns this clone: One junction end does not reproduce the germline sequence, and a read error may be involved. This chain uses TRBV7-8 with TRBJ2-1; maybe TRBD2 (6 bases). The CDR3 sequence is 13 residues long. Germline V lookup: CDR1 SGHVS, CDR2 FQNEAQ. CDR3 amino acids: CASSLAWGTERFF. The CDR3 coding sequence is TGTGCCAGCAGCTTAGCGTGGGGGACTGAGCGGTTCTTC.

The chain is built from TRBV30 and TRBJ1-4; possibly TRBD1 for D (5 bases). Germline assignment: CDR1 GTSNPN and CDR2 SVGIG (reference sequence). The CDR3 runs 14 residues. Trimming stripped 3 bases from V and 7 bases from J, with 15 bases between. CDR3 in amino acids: CAWREGWQGEKLFF. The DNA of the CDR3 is TGTGCCTGGAGGGAGGGATGGCAGGGTGAAAAACTGTTTTTT.

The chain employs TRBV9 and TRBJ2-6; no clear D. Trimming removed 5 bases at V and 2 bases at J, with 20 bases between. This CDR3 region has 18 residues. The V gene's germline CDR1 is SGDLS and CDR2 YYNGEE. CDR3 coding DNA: TGTGCCAGCAGGTGGTCACCTGAGGAGTTTACTGGGGCCAACGTCCTGACTTTC. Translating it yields CASRWSPEEFTGANVLTF. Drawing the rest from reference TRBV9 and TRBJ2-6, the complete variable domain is DSGVTQTPKHLITATGQRVTLRCSPRSGDLSVYWYQQSLDQGLQFLIQYYNGEERAKGNILERFSAQQFPDLHSELNLSSLELGDSALYFCASRWSPEEFTGANVLTFGAGSRLTVL.

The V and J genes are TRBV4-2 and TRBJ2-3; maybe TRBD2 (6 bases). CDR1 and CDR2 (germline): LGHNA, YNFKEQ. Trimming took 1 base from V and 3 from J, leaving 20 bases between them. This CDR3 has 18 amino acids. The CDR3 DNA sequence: TGTGCCAGCAGCCAAGTCCCTTTTGGCGGGACTTCGACAGATACGCAGTATTTT. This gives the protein CASSQVPFGGTSTDTQYF.

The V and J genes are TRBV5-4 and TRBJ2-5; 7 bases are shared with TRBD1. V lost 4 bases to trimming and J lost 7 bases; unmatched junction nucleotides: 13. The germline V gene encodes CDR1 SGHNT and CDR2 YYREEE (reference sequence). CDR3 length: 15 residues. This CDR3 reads CASSQGQDIMGTQYF. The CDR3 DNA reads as TGTGCCAGCAGCCAAGGACAGGATATCATGGGGACCCAGTACTTC. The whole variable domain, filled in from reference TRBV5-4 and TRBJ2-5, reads ETGVTQSPTHLIKTRGQQVTLRCSSQSGHNTVSWYQQALGQGPQFIFQYYREEENGRGNFPPRFSGLQFPNYSSELNVNALELDDSALYLCASSQGQDIMGTQYFGPGTRLLVL.

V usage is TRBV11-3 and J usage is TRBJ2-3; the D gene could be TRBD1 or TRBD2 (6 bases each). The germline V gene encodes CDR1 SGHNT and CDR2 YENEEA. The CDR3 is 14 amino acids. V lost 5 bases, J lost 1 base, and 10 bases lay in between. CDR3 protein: CASSPGARTDTQYF. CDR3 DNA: TGTGCCAGCAGCCCGGGGGCTCGCACAGATACGCAGTATTTT.

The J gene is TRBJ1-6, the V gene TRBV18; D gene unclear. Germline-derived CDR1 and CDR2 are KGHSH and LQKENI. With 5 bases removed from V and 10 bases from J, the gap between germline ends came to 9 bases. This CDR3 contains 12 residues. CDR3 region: CASSEGDSPLHF. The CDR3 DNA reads TGTGCCAGCTCAGAGGGAGACTCACCCCTCCACTTT.

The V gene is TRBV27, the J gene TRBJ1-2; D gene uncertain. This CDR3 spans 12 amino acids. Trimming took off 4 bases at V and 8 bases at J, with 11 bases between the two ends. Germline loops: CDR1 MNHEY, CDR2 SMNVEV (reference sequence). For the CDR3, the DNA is TGTGCCAGCAGTTCGACGTTTTCAGGCTACACCTTC. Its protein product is CASSSTFSGYTF.

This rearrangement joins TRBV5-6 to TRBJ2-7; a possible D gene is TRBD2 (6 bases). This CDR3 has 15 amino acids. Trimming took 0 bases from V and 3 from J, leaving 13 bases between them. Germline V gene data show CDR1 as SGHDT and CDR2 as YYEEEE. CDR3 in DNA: TGTGCCAGCAGCTTGGGGCAGGGAGGCAGCTACGAGCAGTACTTC. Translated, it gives CASSLGQGGSYEQYF.

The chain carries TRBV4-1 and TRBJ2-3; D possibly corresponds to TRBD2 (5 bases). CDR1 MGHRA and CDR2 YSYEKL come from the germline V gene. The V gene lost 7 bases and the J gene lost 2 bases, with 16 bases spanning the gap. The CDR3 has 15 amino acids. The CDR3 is CASNWMVAFTDTQYF. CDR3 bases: TGCGCCAGCAACTGGATGGTAGCGTTCACAGATACGCAGTATTTT.

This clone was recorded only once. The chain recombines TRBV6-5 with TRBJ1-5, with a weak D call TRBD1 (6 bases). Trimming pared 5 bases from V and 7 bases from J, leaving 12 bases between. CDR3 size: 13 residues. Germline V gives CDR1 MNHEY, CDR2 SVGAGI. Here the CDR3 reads CASSRGAGQPQHF. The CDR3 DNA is TGTGCCAGCAGTCGGGGGGCGGGACAGCCCCAGCATTTT.

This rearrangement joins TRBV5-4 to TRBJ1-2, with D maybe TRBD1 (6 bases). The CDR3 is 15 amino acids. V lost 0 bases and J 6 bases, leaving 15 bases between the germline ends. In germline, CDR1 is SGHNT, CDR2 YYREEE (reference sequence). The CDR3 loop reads CASSLVSGRGNGYTF. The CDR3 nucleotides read TGTGCCAGCAGCTTGGTTTCGGGGAGGGGGAATGGCTACACCTTC.

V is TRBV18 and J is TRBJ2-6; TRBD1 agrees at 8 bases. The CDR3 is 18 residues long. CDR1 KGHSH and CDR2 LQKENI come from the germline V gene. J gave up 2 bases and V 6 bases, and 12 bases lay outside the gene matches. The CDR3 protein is CASSFTPGGAPGANVLTF. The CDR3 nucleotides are TGTGCCAGCTCTTTTACCCCAGGGGGCGCGCCTGGGGCCAACGTCCTGACTTTC.

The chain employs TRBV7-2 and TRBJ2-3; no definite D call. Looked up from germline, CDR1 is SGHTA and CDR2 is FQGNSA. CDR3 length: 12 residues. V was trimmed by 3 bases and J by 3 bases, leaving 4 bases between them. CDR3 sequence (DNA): TGTGCCAGCAGCTTCCTTACAGATACGCAGTATTTT. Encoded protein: CASSFLTDTQYF.